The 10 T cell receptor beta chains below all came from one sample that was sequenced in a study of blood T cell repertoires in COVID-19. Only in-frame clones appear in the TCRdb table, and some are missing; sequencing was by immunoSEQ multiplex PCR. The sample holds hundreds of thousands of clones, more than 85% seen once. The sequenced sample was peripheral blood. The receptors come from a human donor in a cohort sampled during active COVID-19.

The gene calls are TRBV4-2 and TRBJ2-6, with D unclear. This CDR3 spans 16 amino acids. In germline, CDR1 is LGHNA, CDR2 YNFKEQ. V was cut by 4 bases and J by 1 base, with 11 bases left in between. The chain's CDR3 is CASSRRTASGANVLTF. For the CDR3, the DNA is TGTGCCAGCAGCCGAAGAACTGCGTCTGGGGCCAACGTCCTGACTTTC.

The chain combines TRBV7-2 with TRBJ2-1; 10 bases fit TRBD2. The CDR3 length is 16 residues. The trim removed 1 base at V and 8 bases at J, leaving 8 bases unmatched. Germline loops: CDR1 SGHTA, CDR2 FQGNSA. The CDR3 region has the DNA TGTGCCAGCAGCTTAGATTTAGCGGGGGGTGGTGATGAGCAGTTCTTC. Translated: CASSLDLAGGGDEQFF.

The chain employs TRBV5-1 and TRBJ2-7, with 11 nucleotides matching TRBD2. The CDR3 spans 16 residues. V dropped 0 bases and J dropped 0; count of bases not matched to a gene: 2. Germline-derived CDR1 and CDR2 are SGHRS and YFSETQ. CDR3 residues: CASSLVLAGASYEQYF. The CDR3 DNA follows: TGCGCCAGCAGCTTGGTACTAGCGGGAGCCTCCTACGAGCAGTACTTC. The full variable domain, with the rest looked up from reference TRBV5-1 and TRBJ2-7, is KAGVTQTPRYLIKTRGQQVTLSCSPISGHRSVSWYQQTPGQGLQFLFEYFSETQRNKGNFPGRFSGRQFSNSRSEMNVSTLELGDSALYLCASSLVLAGASYEQYFGPGTRLTVT.

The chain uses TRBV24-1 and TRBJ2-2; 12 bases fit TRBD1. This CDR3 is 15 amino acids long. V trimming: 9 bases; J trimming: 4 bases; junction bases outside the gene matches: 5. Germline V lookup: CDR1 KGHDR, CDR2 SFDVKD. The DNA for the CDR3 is TGTGCCACCGGGGGACAGGGGGCGATCACCGGGGAGCTGTTTTTT. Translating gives CATGGQGAITGELFF.

This CDR3 is CASSLPREGSTGELFF. The CDR3, as DNA: TGTGCCAGCAGCTTACCAAGGGAGGGATCCACCGGGGAGCTGTTTTTT. V gene TRBV7-9 combines with J gene TRBJ2-2, with TRBD2 matching over 7 bases. This CDR3 is built from 16 residues. Unmatched junction bases numbered 7, after V lost 2 bases and J lost 4 bases. Germline loops: CDR1 SEHNR, CDR2 FQNEAQ (reference sequence). Full variable domain (missing parts from reference TRBV7-9 and TRBJ2-2): DTGVSQNPRHKITKRGQNVTFRCDPISEHNRLYWYRQTLGQGPEFLTYFQNEAQLEKSRLLSDRFSAERPKGSFSTLEIQRTEQGDSAMYLCASSLPREGSTGELFFGEGSRLTVL.

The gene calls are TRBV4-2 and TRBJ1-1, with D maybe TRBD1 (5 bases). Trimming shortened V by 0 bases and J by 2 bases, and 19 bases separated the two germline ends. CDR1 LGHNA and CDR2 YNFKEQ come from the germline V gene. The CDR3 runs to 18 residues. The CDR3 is CASSQDLSGGYSNTEAFF. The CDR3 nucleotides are TGTGCCAGCAGCCAAGATCTTTCGGGGGGATATTCTAACACTGAAGCTTTCTTT.

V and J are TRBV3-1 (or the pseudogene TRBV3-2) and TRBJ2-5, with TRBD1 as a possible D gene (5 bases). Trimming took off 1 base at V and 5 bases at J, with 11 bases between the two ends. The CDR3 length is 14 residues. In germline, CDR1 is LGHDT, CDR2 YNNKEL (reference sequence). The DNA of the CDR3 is TGTGCCAGCAGCCAAGGAAGGGGCCGGGAGACCCAGTACTTC. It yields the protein CASSQGRGRETQYF.

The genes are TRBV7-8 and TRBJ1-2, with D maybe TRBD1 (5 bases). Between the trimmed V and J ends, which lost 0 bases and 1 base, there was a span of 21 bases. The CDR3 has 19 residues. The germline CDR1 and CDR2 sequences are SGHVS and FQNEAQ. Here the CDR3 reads CASSLALIGSRGSNYGYTF. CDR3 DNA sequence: TGTGCCAGCAGCTTAGCGCTAATTGGGTCTAGGGGTAGTAACTATGGCTACACCTTC.

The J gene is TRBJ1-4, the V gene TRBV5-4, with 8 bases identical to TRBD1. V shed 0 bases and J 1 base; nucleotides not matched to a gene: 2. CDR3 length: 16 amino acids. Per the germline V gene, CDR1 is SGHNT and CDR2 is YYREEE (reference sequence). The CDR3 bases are TGTGCCAGCAGCTTGGCTGGACAGGGAACTAATGAAAAACTGTTTTTT. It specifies CASSLAGQGTNEKLFF.

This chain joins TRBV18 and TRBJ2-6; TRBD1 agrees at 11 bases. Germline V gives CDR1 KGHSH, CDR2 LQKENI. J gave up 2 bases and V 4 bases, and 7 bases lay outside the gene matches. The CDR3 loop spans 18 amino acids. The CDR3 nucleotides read TGTGCCAGCTCACAGAGGACAGGGGGCGCCCCTGGGGCCAACGTCCTGACTTTC. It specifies CASSQRTGGAPGANVLTF.